The 26 T cell receptor beta chains listed next were all sequenced from one sample in a study of glioma-infiltrating T cells after dendritic cell vaccination. The protocol was immunoSEQ multiplex PCR, while the TCRdb copy is restricted to in-frame clones and leaves out a portion. The sample records 50,000 to 80,000 clones, approximately 78% being singletons. This material consisted of blood, taken before dendritic cell vaccination. The receptors here all came from a human donor with glioblastoma.

CDR3 nucleotide sequence: TGCGCCAGCAGCTTGGGGCAGGAGAACACTGAAGCTTTCTTT. As protein: CASSLGQENTEAFF. The chain carries TRBV5-1 and TRBJ1-1; D unresolved. Trimming shortened V by 0 bases and J by 1 base, and 7 bases separated the two germline ends. The V gene's germline CDR1 is SGHRS and CDR2 YFSETQ. The CDR3 is 14 residues long.

The chain carries TRBV10-1 and TRBJ2-7; the match to TRBD2 covers 7 bases. CDR1 is WNHNN and CDR2 is SYGVQD in the germline V gene (reference sequence). Trimming took 11 bases from V and 2 from J; bases not matched to a gene: 9. The CDR3 has 13 amino acids. The CDR3 loop reads CAAQGRGTYEQYF. The CDR3 DNA is TGCGCCGCACAAGGGCGGGGGACCTACGAGCAGTACTTC.

V gene TRBV19 combines with J gene TRBJ1-1, with TRBD1 as a possible D gene (5 bases). CDR3 length equals 14 residues. Germline-derived CDR1 and CDR2 are LNHDA and SQIVND (reference sequence). V dropped 5 bases and J dropped 5 bases, with 15 bases sitting between them. CDR3 sequence: CASSPWGAGTEAFF. The CDR3 region has the DNA TGTGCCAGTAGTCCCTGGGGCGCGGGAACTGAAGCTTTCTTT.

This chain joins TRBV19 and TRBJ1-2, with TRBD1 matching 8 bases. The CDR3 totals 11 residues. V gave up 8 bases and J gave up 8 bases; unmatched junction bases: 4. Germline loops: CDR1 LNHDA, CDR2 SQIVND (reference sequence). The CDR3: CASSGGRGYTF. The CDR3 bases are TGTGCCAGTTCAGGGGGCCGGGGCTACACCTTC.

Here the CDR3 reads CASSGGYNEQFF. The CDR3 DNA reads TGTGCCAGCAGCGGGGGTTACAATGAGCAGTTCTTC. The gene calls are TRBV28 and TRBJ2-1; maybe TRBD2 (6 bases). CDR3 length equals 12 residues. The V gene's germline CDR1 is MDHEN and CDR2 SYDVKM. Trimming stripped 6 bases from V and 4 bases from J, with 7 bases between.

This clone was detected only once. The chain is built from TRBV28 and TRBJ1-5, with 10 bases identical to TRBD1. Germline values: CDR1 MDHEN, CDR2 SYDVKM. Unmatched junction bases numbered 8, after V lost 5 bases and J lost 4 bases. CDR3 length equals 16 residues. The CDR3 is CASSPTGTGDNQPQHF. CDR3 nucleotides: TGTGCCAGCAGTCCCACCGGGACAGGGGATAATCAGCCCCAGCATTTT.

The gene calls are TRBV7-2 and TRBJ2-7; D call uncertain. Germline V CDR1 and CDR2: SGHTA, FQGNSA. The CDR3 extends over 15 amino acids. The germline V and J ends were trimmed by 3 bases and 0 bases, with 12 bases remaining between them. The CDR3, as DNA: TGTGCCAGCAGCTTTACCCGAAGGAGCTCCTACGAGCAGTACTTC. Its translation is CASSFTRRSSYEQYF.

The chain couples TRBV13 to TRBJ2-5; 8 bases align to TRBD2. V shed 5 bases and J 4 bases; nucleotides not matched to a gene: 3. CDR1 and CDR2 from the germline V gene are PRHDT and FYEKMQ (reference sequence). The CDR3 spans 13 residues. CDR3 protein: CASSRAGVETQYF. CDR3 bases: TGTGCCAGCAGCCGAGCGGGGGTAGAGACCCAGTACTTC.

This chain links TRBV4-1 with TRBJ1-2; 7 bases match TRBD1. CDR1 is MGHRA, CDR2 YSYEKL, per germline. The CDR3 is 13 amino acids. The junction had 5 bases not matched to a gene; V was cut back by 4 bases and J by 6 bases. The CDR3 protein is CASSLNRGDGYTF. The CDR3 nucleotides are TGCGCCAGCAGCCTGAACAGGGGCGATGGCTACACCTTC.

The V and J genes are TRBV2 and TRBJ2-5; maybe TRBD1 (5 bases). V lost 6 bases to trimming and J lost 11 bases, with 16 bases between them. CDR1 SNHLY and CDR2 FYNNEI come from the germline V gene. The length of the CDR3 is 12 residues. CDR3 DNA: TGTGCCAGCAGGGATACAGGTTCCGCTCAGTACTTC. It encodes CASRDTGSAQYF.

The chain has TRBV6-6 and TRBJ2-7, with 9 bases aligning to TRBD1. J lost 1 base, V lost 7 bases, and 8 bases had no gene match. This CDR3 region has 15 residues. CDR1 and CDR2 (germline): MNHNY, SVGAGI (reference sequence). The CDR3 loop is CASTGGGTGSYEQYF. CDR3 in DNA: TGTGCCAGCACCGGGGGCGGGACAGGGTCCTACGAGCAGTACTTC.

The chain combines TRBV19 with TRBJ2-2, with 10 bases fitting TRBD1. With 7 bases clipped from V and 5 bases from J, the junction kept 7 bases outside the gene matches. The CDR3 length is 15 residues. CDR1 and CDR2 (germline): LNHDA, SQIVND (reference sequence). CDR3 region: CASMMGTGDTGELFF. Written as DNA, the CDR3 is TGTGCCAGTATGATGGGGACAGGGGATACCGGGGAGCTGTTTTTT.

The chain carries TRBV9 and TRBJ1-3; no definite D call. The germline gives CDR1 SGDLS, CDR2 YYNGEE. V dropped 4 bases and J dropped 3 bases, with 11 bases sitting between them. The CDR3 sequence is 14 residues long. DNA of the CDR3: TGTGCCAGCAGCCCTCGACTCAATGGAAACACCATATATTTT. Its translation: CASSPRLNGNTIYF.

V and J are TRBV6-5 and TRBJ2-3, with D maybe TRBD2 (6 bases). The CDR3 sequence is 14 residues long. V was trimmed by 6 bases and J by 0 bases, leaving 10 bases between them. The germline V gene encodes CDR1 MNHEY and CDR2 SVGAGI. CDR3 sequence: CASSGGASTDTQYF. DNA for the CDR3: TGTGCCAGCAGCGGGGGAGCTAGCACAGATACGCAGTATTTT.

The count of this clone is one. The chain combines TRBV19 with TRBJ2-5; 8 bases match TRBD2. V was pared by 6 bases and J by 3 bases, with 9 bases of the junction left unmatched. Germline CDR1 is LNHDA and CDR2 is SQIVND (reference sequence). The length of the CDR3 is 15 residues. The CDR3 region is CASRQGERGKETQYF. Here the CDR3 DNA reads TGTGCCAGTAGGCAAGGGGAGCGGGGGAAAGAGACCCAGTACTTC.

This clone was detected only once. The V call is TRBV28, the J call TRBJ2-7, with TRBD1 identical over 7 bases. V was clipped by 6 bases and J by 6 bases; unmatched bases: 8. CDR3 length: 13 residues. Per the germline V gene, CDR1 is MDHEN and CDR2 is SYDVKM. The CDR3 bases are TGTGCCAGCAGAGCGACAGGGAACGCCGAGCAGTACTTC. Its translation: CASRATGNAEQYF.

The chain employs TRBV11-2 and TRBJ2-2; D uncertain. CDR1 and CDR2 (germline): SGHAT, FQNNGV. The CDR3 loop spans 13 amino acids. Trimming stripped 5 bases from V and 4 bases from J, with 8 bases between. The CDR3 DNA reads as TGTGCCAGCAGCCTTGACATCACCGGGGAGCTGTTTTTT. Amino acid sequence: CASSLDITGELFF. Variable domain in full (rest from reference TRBV11-2 and TRBJ2-2): EAGVAQSPRYKIIEKRQSVAFWCNPISGHATLYWYQQILGQGPKLLIQFQNNGVVDDSQLPKDRFSAERLKGVDSTLKIQPAKLEDSAVYLCASSLDITGELFFGEGSRLTVL.

The chain carries TRBV18 and TRBJ2-7, with D tentatively TRBD2 (6 bases). The ends were cut back, 0 bases at V and 3 bases at J, with 12 bases in the middle. The germline CDR1 and CDR2 sequences are KGHSH and LQKENI. The CDR3 is 15 residues long. The DNA for the CDR3 is TGTGCCAGCTCACCACCTGGCGGGGACCTCTACGAGCAGTACTTC. The encoded protein is CASSPPGGDLYEQYF.

The CDR3 here is CASSQRDRGIDEQFF. CDR3 DNA: TGTGCCAGTAGTCAGAGGGACAGGGGTATCGATGAGCAGTTCTTC. The chain couples TRBV19 to TRBJ2-1; 10 bases agree with TRBD1. Germline V lookup: CDR1 LNHDA, CDR2 SQIVND (reference sequence). V was clipped by 5 bases and J by 8 bases; unmatched bases: 9. The CDR3 runs 15 residues.

This chain links TRBV28 with TRBJ2-1; D is undetermined. Trimming removed 6 bases at V and 7 bases at J, with 16 bases between. From germline, CDR1 is MDHEN and CDR2 SYDVKM. The CDR3 is made up of 14 amino acids. For the CDR3, the DNA is TGTGCCAGCAGGGCCAGGTCCCGGTTAAATGAGCAGTTCTTC. This gives the protein CASRARSRLNEQFF.

This chain links TRBV6-1 with TRBJ1-6; 10 bases agree with TRBD1. The CDR3 runs to 14 residues. Unmatched junction bases numbered 4, after V lost 5 bases and J lost 9 bases. Per germline, CDR1 MNHNS and CDR2 SASEGT. CDR3 in DNA: TGTGCCAGCAGTTCCGACAGGGGGCTTTCACCCCTCCACTTT. This codes for CASSSDRGLSPLHF.

This clone was counted at least ten times. The V call is TRBV6-4, the J call TRBJ2-3; 9 bases agree with TRBD2. V shed 3 bases and J 6 bases; nucleotides not matched to a gene: 10. Germline V lookup: CDR1 MRHNA, CDR2 SNTAGT. The CDR3 contains 16 residues. The CDR3: CASSEAGGGAGDTQYF. The CDR3 DNA reads as TGTGCCAGCAGTGAAGCAGGCGGGGGGGCCGGGGATACGCAGTATTTT.

The table lists this clone with many counts. The chain recombines TRBV9 with TRBJ1-3; D uncertain. Deletions cut 10 bases from V and 1 base from J, with 6 bases between. The CDR3 is made up of 11 amino acids. Germline CDR1 SGDLS, CDR2 YYNGEE. CDR3 coding DNA: TGTGCCTCCGCGTCTGGAAACACCATATATTTT. Its translation is CASASGNTIYF.

The V gene is TRBV29-1, the J gene TRBJ2-7, with 9 bases fitting TRBD1. The length of the CDR3 is 13 residues. Germline CDR1 and CDR2: SQVTM and ANQGSEA. V was clipped by 8 bases and J by 5 bases; unmatched bases: 10. The CDR3 reads CSTTPTGGDEQYF. CDR3 sequence (DNA): TGCAGCACCACCCCGACAGGGGGAGACGAGCAGTACTTC.

V and J are TRBV13 and TRBJ2-5, with 7 bases matching TRBD2. This CDR3 spans 14 amino acids. Unmatched junction bases numbered 5, after V lost 3 bases and J lost 4 bases. Germline V gives CDR1 PRHDT, CDR2 FYEKMQ (reference sequence). CDR3 amino acids: CASSFPGLRETQYF. In DNA, the CDR3 is TGTGCCAGCAGCTTCCCGGGACTACGAGAGACCCAGTACTTC.

The chain uses TRBV2 and TRBJ2-7, with a weak D call TRBD2 (6 bases). The V and J ends lost 7 bases and 4 bases respectively, with 11 bases between them. The germline gives CDR1 SNHLY, CDR2 FYNNEI. The CDR3 runs 12 residues. The CDR3 sequence: CASKGGLYEQYF. DNA for the CDR3: TGTGCCAGCAAGGGAGGCCTGTACGAGCAGTACTTC. Drawing the rest from reference TRBV2 and TRBJ2-7, the complete variable domain is EPEVTQTPSHQVTQMGQEVILRCVPISNHLYFYWYRQILGQKVEFLVSFYNNEISEKSEIFDDQFSVERPDGSNFTLKIRSTKLEDSAMYFCASKGGLYEQYFGPGTRLTVT.